This TCR beta chain was captured by sequencing in a study of Ad26.COV2.S vaccination and SARS-CoV-2 variants. Concerning this clone itself: The antigen remains undetermined. The sample carries other DNA sequences with the same CDR3.

Whole-study results and caveats: It is possible that the TCR breadth and depth analyses underestimated the total T cell responses.

Profiling relied on immunoSEQ multiplex PCR, and the TCRdb table lists in-frame clones only, not all of them. The sample yields about 320,000 clones, about 86% seen once. Noted treatment: around 19 received Ad26.COV2.S at low or high dose, single or two shots; 5 received placebo; per-sample allocation not given. Each sample was drawn 63 days after the first injection (of vaccine or placebo). The study used a vaccine consisting of an Ad26 vector that expressed Wuhan-strain SARS-CoV-2 spike. Sequencing used peripheral blood, obtained in a trial of Ad26.COV2.S vaccine versus placebo. This clonotype was obtained from a person between 18 and 60 years old who received the Ad26.COV2.S COVID-19 vaccine or a placebo.

The DNA of the CDR3 is TGTGCCAGCAGCTTGGAAAGCTACGAGCAGTACTTC. It encodes CASSLESYEQYF. The V and J genes are TRBV5-5 and TRBJ2-7; D remains unclear. Trimming stripped 0 bases from V and 3 bases from J, with 4 bases between. The CDR3 has 12 residues. Germline CDR1 and CDR2: SGHKS and YYEKEE (reference sequence).